The 18 T cell receptor beta chains below were found in one sample sequenced in a study of blood T cell repertoires in COVID-19. The data were produced by immunoSEQ multiplex PCR, yet TCRdb's version contains in-frame clones alone and is incomplete. Altogether tens of thousands of clones are present, approximately 90% being singletons, with the ten largest covering roughly 15%. The sample was peripheral blood. These receptors were obtained from a male donor with acute or convalescent COVID-19.

This sequence joins TRBV7-2 and TRBJ2-1; perhaps TRBD1 as D (6 bases). Per the germline V gene, CDR1 is SGHTA and CDR2 is FQGNSA. The V gene lost 4 bases and the J gene lost 1 base, with 14 bases spanning the gap. The CDR3 contains 16 residues. In nucleotides, the CDR3 is TGTGCCAGCAGCTCCACAGGGAGTACGTCCTACAATGAGCAGTTCTTC. It specifies CASSSTGSTSYNEQFF.

The chain has TRBV2 and TRBJ1-5; tentative D call: TRBD1 (6 bases). V was pared by 7 bases and J by 2 bases, with 9 bases between. This CDR3 has 13 residues. Germline V gene lookup returns CDR1 SNHLY and CDR2 FYNNEI. The CDR3 loop is CASKAGGNQPQHF. The CDR3 region has the DNA TGTGCCAGCAAGGCAGGGGGCAATCAGCCCCAGCATTTT.

The V gene is TRBV5-1, the J gene TRBJ1-3, with D possibly being TRBD1 (5 bases). CDR1 is SGHRS, CDR2 YFSETQ, per germline. V dropped 2 bases and J dropped 3 bases, with 12 bases sitting between them. The CDR3 loop spans 15 amino acids. CDR3 amino acids: CASSLGPGYGNTIYF. The CDR3, as DNA: TGCGCCAGCAGCTTAGGGCCAGGGTATGGAAACACCATATATTTT.

This chain uses TRBV18 with TRBJ1-1, with 8 nucleotides matching TRBD1. CDR1 is KGHSH, CDR2 LQKENI, per germline. The trim removed 3 bases at V and 5 bases at J, leaving 5 bases unmatched. This CDR3 is built from 14 residues. The CDR3 DNA follows: TGTGCCAGCTCACCCTCCGGGACAGGTACTGAAGCTTTCTTT. Encoded protein: CASSPSGTGTEAFF.

This clone has only one observation. The CDR3 nucleotides read TGCGCCAGCAGCTTACAGGGCGCCGGGGAGCTGTTTTTT. It encodes CASSLQGAGELFF. The rearrangement uses TRBV5-1 and TRBJ2-2; a possible D gene is TRBD1 (6 bases). V was pared by 2 bases and J by 6 bases, with 8 bases between. Germline assignment: CDR1 SGHRS and CDR2 YFSETQ. This CDR3 contains 13 residues. Full variable domain (rest looked up from reference TRBV5-1 and TRBJ2-2): KAGVTQTPRYLIKTRGQQVTLSCSPISGHRSVSWYQQTPGQGLQFLFEYFSETQRNKGNFPGRFSGRQFSNSRSEMNVSTLELGDSALYLCASSLQGAGELFFGEGSRLTVL.

The rearrangement uses TRBV7-2 and TRBJ2-5, with 10 bases identical to TRBD2. The trim removed 8 bases at V and 1 base at J, leaving 7 bases unmatched. In germline, CDR1 is SGHTA, CDR2 FQGNSA. The CDR3 loop spans 15 amino acids. CDR3 amino acids: CASGKAGGPQETQYF. The CDR3 nucleotides are TGTGCCAGCGGGAAAGCGGGGGGGCCCCAAGAGACCCAGTACTTC.

The chain links TRBV4-1 to TRBJ1-1, with TRBD1 matching 9 bases. CDR1 is MGHRA, CDR2 YSYEKL, per germline. The CDR3 sequence is 14 residues long. Germline trimming cut 6 bases from V and 0 bases from J; bases unmatched to any gene: 2. This CDR3 reads CASRQGALNTEAFF. CDR3 DNA sequence: TGCGCCAGCAGACAGGGGGCTCTGAACACTGAAGCTTTCTTT.

CDR3 sequence: CSVRDSGEAFF. The CDR3, as DNA: TGCAGCGTTCGGGACAGTGGGGAAGCTTTCTTT. This chain uses TRBV29-1 with TRBJ1-1, with 7 bases identical to TRBD1. This CDR3 spans 11 amino acids. Germline CDR1 reads SQVTM; CDR2 reads ANQGSEA. The J segment lost 8 bases and the V segment lost 5 bases, leaving 5 bases of the junction unmatched.

This CDR3 reads CASSPRAGMDEKLFF. CDR3 DNA sequence: TGTGCCAGCTCACCACGGGCAGGGATGGATGAAAAACTGTTTTTT. The V call is TRBV18, the J call TRBJ1-4; the D gene is possibly TRBD1 (5 bases). CDR1 and CDR2 (germline): KGHSH, LQKENI. The CDR3 spans 15 residues. V was clipped by 1 base and J by 6 bases, with 12 bases between them.

The chain uses TRBV19 and TRBJ2-3; 8 nucleotides agree with TRBD2. This CDR3 is built from 17 residues. V gave up 7 bases and J gave up 0 bases; unmatched junction bases: 12. The germline CDR1 and CDR2 sequences are LNHDA and SQIVND (reference sequence). CDR3 amino acids: CASKEVAGPLSTDTQYF. In nucleotides, the CDR3 is TGTGCCAGTAAGGAGGTAGCGGGGCCCCTTAGCACAGATACGCAGTATTTT.

The CDR3 DNA reads as TGCGCCAGCAGCCCGCTCGGGACGCGGGGCACTGAAGCTTTCTTT. This gives the protein CASSPLGTRGTEAFF. The chain is built from TRBV23-1 and TRBJ1-1, with D maybe TRBD1 (5 bases). TRBV23-1 is treated as an ORF (open reading frame) with a function not yet certain. This CDR3 contains 15 residues. The germline V and J ends were trimmed by 6 bases and 4 bases, with 18 bases remaining between them.

V usage is TRBV30 and J usage is TRBJ1-3, with 9 bases fitting TRBD1. V gave up 5 bases and J gave up 0 bases; unmatched junction bases: 8. The CDR3 is made up of 16 amino acids. CDR1 and CDR2 from the germline V gene are GTSNPN and SVGIG (reference sequence). CDR3 bases: TGTGCCTGGGGTTATGGGACAGGGATCTCTGGAAACACCATATATTTT. Translating gives CAWGYGTGISGNTIYF. Full variable domain (outside the CDR3, taken from reference TRBV30 and TRBJ1-3): SQTIHQWPATLVQPVGSPLSLECTVEGTSNPNLYWYRQAAGRGLQLLFYSVGIGQISSEVPQNLSASRPQDRQFILSSKKLLLSDSGFYLCAWGYGTGISGNTIYFGEGSWLTVV.

J is TRBJ2-1 and V is TRBV5-1; 14 nucleotides line up with TRBD2. The CDR3 runs 19 residues. Looked up from germline, CDR1 is SGHRS and CDR2 is YFSETQ. V shed 4 bases and J 0 bases; nucleotides not matched to a gene: 9. The CDR3 bases are TGCGCCAGCAGCCCAAGGACTAGCGGGGGGCTGAGCTCCTACAATGAGCAGTTCTTC. Translating gives CASSPRTSGGLSSYNEQFF.

The V gene is TRBV3-1 (or the pseudogene TRBV3-2), the J gene TRBJ2-3; D is ambiguous. V was pared by 3 bases and J by 2 bases, with 18 bases between. CDR1 is LGHDT, CDR2 YNNKEL, per germline (reference sequence). The CDR3 is made up of 17 amino acids. The CDR3 reads CASSQRQLMRLTDTQYF. The CDR3, as DNA: TGTGCCAGCAGCCAGCGGCAGTTAATGAGACTCACAGATACGCAGTATTTT.

V gene TRBV2 combines with J gene TRBJ1-4, with 7 bases aligning to TRBD1. The CDR3 spans 15 residues. Germline V lookup: CDR1 SNHLY, CDR2 FYNNEI. The V and J ends lost 7 bases and 4 bases, in that order; junction bases with no gene match: 9. The CDR3 sequence is CASTRTGSVNEKLFF. The CDR3, as DNA: TGTGCCAGCACCCGGACAGGTTCGGTTAATGAAAAACTGTTTTTT.

The chain is built from TRBV5-1 and TRBJ2-3; TRBD2 matches 8 bases. The ends lost 3 bases at V and 2 bases at J; junction bases unmatched: 8. Germline V gene lookup returns CDR1 SGHRS and CDR2 YFSETQ. The CDR3 runs 16 residues. In DNA form, the CDR3 reads TGCGCCAGCAGCTCCGTTAGCGGGGCGAACACAGATACGCAGTATTTT. Translated, it gives CASSSVSGANTDTQYF.

V usage is TRBV6-1 and J usage is TRBJ1-2; possible D gene TRBD1, 5 bases. The V gene's germline CDR1 is MNHNS and CDR2 SASEGT. This CDR3 is 18 amino acids long. With 2 bases removed from V and 3 bases from J, the gap between germline ends came to 22 bases. This CDR3 is CASSEMLKGAVEDYGYTF. The DNA of the CDR3 is TGTGCCAGCAGTGAAATGCTAAAAGGGGCAGTAGAGGACTATGGCTACACCTTC.

The CDR3 DNA reads as TGTGCCAGCAGCCCCGATGGGGGGGCTTGGAATGAGCAGTTCTTC. Its protein product is CASSPDGGAWNEQFF. The J gene is TRBJ2-1, the V gene TRBV3-1 (or the pseudogene TRBV3-2); D possibly corresponds to TRBD2 (7 bases). The CDR3 length is 15 residues. The germline V gene encodes CDR1 LGHDT and CDR2 YNNKEL (reference sequence). With 4 bases removed from V and 7 bases from J, the gap between germline ends came to 17 bases.